These 15 T cell receptor beta chains share one sample of origin, sequenced in a study of T cells after yellow fever vaccination. From the 5' RACE reads, TCRdb called clonotypes with MiXCR, one entry per CDR3 protein. Among a few hundred thousand distinct CDR3 sequences listed, 6.8% were seen once. Sequencing used PBMCs, obtained about 49 days after the first yellow fever vaccination. The receptors were gathered from a man younger than 30 who received the YFV17D yellow fever vaccine.

This clonotype was seen a few times. This chain connects TRBV14 to TRBJ2-2, with 7 nucleotides matching TRBD1. V trimming: 6 bases; J trimming: 6 bases; junction bases outside the gene matches: 13. CDR1 is SGHDN, CDR2 FVKESK, per germline. The CDR3 runs to 16 residues. The CDR3 nucleotides are TGTGCCAGCAGTTCGCTCGACAGGGCGAAACCCGGGGAGCTGTTTTTT. As protein: CASSSLDRAKPGELFF.

This clonotype has a handful of counts. The J gene is TRBJ2-2, the V gene TRBV7-2; 9 nucleotides agree with TRBD2. V was pared by 4 bases and J by 4 bases, with 7 bases of the junction left unmatched. The CDR3 runs 16 residues. CDR1 and CDR2 (germline): SGHTA, FQGNSA. The CDR3 region has the DNA TGTGCCAGCAGCTCCGCATTAGCGGGGGTCACCGGGGAGCTGTTTTTT. Amino acids: CASSSALAGVTGELFF.

This clonotype showed up just a few times. V gene TRBV29-1 combines with J gene TRBJ2-5, with 9 bases identical to TRBD2. V shed 6 bases and J 5 bases; nucleotides not matched to a gene: 13. CDR1 SQVTM and CDR2 ANQGSEA come from the germline V gene. This CDR3 is built from 15 residues. The CDR3 bases are TGCAGCGTGACCCTTGGCGGGGGGGACTGGGAGACCCAGTACTTC. Translating it yields CSVTLGGGDWETQYF. The variable domain in full, completed from reference TRBV29-1 and TRBJ2-5, reads SAVISQKPSRDICQRGTSLTIQCQVDSQVTMMFWYRQQPGQSLTLIATANQGSEATYESGFVIDKFPISRPNLTFSTLTVSNMSPEDSSIYLCSVTLGGGDWETQYFGPGTRLLVL.

The table lists this clonotype with a few counts. The chain links TRBV7-9 to TRBJ2-1; tentative D call: TRBD2 (6 bases). The V end lost 5 bases, the J end lost 12 bases, and 14 bases lay between the germline ends. CDR1 is SEHNR and CDR2 is FQNEAQ in the germline V gene (reference sequence). This CDR3 has 12 residues. The CDR3 reads CASSVGSVGQFF. CDR3 coding DNA: TGTGCCAGCAGCGTCGGGAGCGTGGGGCAGTTCTTC. Full variable domain (missing parts from reference TRBV7-9 and TRBJ2-1): DTGVSQNPRHKITKRGQNVTFRCDPISEHNRLYWYRQTLGQGPEFLTYFQNEAQLEKSRLLSDRFSAERPKGSFSTLEIQRTEQGDSAMYLCASSVGSVGQFFGPGTRLTVL.

The chain links TRBV6-5 to TRBJ2-3, with a tentative D call TRBD2 (7 bases). The V end was cut by 0 bases, the J end by 4 bases, with 23 bases between. This CDR3 contains 19 residues. Germline V gives CDR1 MNHEY, CDR2 SVGAGI. The CDR3 loop reads CASSYSLRRRGGGPDTQYF. Written as DNA, the CDR3 is TGTGCCAGCAGTTACTCTCTACGACGGAGGGGGGGCGGCCCAGATACGCAGTATTTT.

The sample holds a few counts of this clonotype. CDR3 bases: TGTGCCAGCAGTCCTACCCTCTCCGGACAGGGTGGAGAGACCCAGTACTTC. This encodes CASSPTLSGQGGETQYF. V and J are TRBV7-9 and TRBJ2-5, with TRBD1 identical over 8 bases. The CDR3 has 17 amino acids. CDR1 and CDR2 from the germline V gene are SEHNR and FQNEAQ (reference sequence). Trimming took 6 bases from V and 4 from J; bases not matched to a gene: 16.

This clonotype has ten or more counts. The chain carries TRBV7-6 and TRBJ2-5; 9 positions match TRBD2. The V segment lost 2 bases and the J segment 5 bases; nucleotides outside the gene matches: 18. Germline assignment: CDR1 SGHVS and CDR2 FNYEAQ. The CDR3 runs to 19 residues. The CDR3 bases are TGTGCCAGCAGCTTAATTTCGCCTAGCGGGGCCCACGCAGGCGAGACCCAGTACTTC. Translated, it gives CASSLISPSGAHAGETQYF.

This clonotype was counted many times. The chain employs TRBV20-1 and TRBJ2-3, with 11 bases matching TRBD2. V trimming: 2 bases; J trimming: 6 bases; junction bases outside the gene matches: 7. Germline V gene sequence: CDR1 DFQATT, CDR2 SNEGSKA (reference sequence). The CDR3 totals 15 residues. This chain's CDR3 is CSARYSGGAGDTQYF. The CDR3 coding sequence is TGCAGTGCTAGATATAGCGGGGGGGCCGGGGATACGCAGTATTTT.

The sample holds a few counts of this clonotype. The chain combines TRBV20-1 with TRBJ2-3; 10 bases agree with TRBD2. In germline, CDR1 is DFQATT, CDR2 SNEGSKA (reference sequence). This CDR3 is 19 amino acids long. V lost 0 bases and J lost 0; bases outside the gene matches: 12. The CDR3 region is CSARDSSGGFPTSTDTQYF. In nucleotides, the CDR3 is TGCAGTGCTAGAGATAGTAGCGGGGGGTTCCCCACTAGCACAGATACGCAGTATTTT.

The sample holds a few counts of this clonotype. The chain combines TRBV28 with TRBJ1-6, with 9 bases fitting TRBD1. Trimming removed 6 bases from V and 11 bases from J; junction bases left unmatched: 8. The V gene's germline CDR1 is MDHEN and CDR2 SYDVKM. There are 14 residues in the CDR3. CDR3 protein: CASRPGQGRTPLHF. The CDR3 DNA is TGTGCCAGCAGACCGGGACAGGGAAGAACACCCCTCCACTTT.

Ten or more counts support this clonotype. V usage is TRBV7-2 and J usage is TRBJ1-5; 9 bases align to TRBD1. CDR3 length: 16 amino acids. Per germline, CDR1 SGHTA and CDR2 FQGNSA. Trimming removed 7 bases from V and 0 bases from J; junction bases left unmatched: 7. CDR3 coding DNA: TGTGCCAGCACCCGACAGGGGGAAGGTAGCAATCAGCCCCAGCATTTT. This gives the protein CASTRQGEGSNQPQHF.

This clonotype was picked up many times. The chain links TRBV4-2 to TRBJ1-2; D not resolved. The CDR3 runs to 14 residues. V lost 0 bases to trimming and J lost 5 bases, with 10 bases between them. Germline lookup yields CDR1 LGHNA and CDR2 YNFKEQ. The CDR3 region has the DNA TGTGCCAGCAGCCAAGAACAGAGTGATTATGGCTACACCTTC. Translating gives CASSQEQSDYGYTF.

This clonotype showed up just a few times. J is TRBJ2-1 and V is TRBV12-3 or TRBV12-4; tentative D call: TRBD2 (6 bases). The CDR3 totals 16 residues. Deletions cut 3 bases from V and 5 bases from J, with 17 bases between. Written as DNA, the CDR3 is TGTGCCAGCAGTTTCTTGGGACTCGAAAACAACAATGAGCAGTTCTTC. Its protein product is CASSFLGLENNNEQFF.

The chain's CDR3 is CASSPQDRAYEQYV. CDR3 sequence (DNA): TGTGCCAGCTCACCACAGGACAGGGCGTACGAGCAGTACGTC. The chain joins TRBV18 to TRBJ2-7, with 8 bases identical to TRBD1. The CDR3 is 14 residues long. Germline V gene data show CDR1 as KGHSH and CDR2 as LQKENI. V trimming: 1 base; J trimming: 4 bases; junction bases outside the gene matches: 3.

This clonotype was recorded many times. The chain has TRBV5-1 and TRBJ2-3; no clear D. V was shortened by 3 bases and J by 2 bases, with 4 bases between the two germline ends. The CDR3 covers 12 residues. Per the germline V gene, CDR1 is SGHRS and CDR2 is YFSETQ. Here the CDR3 reads CASSYFTDTQYF. DNA for the CDR3: TGCGCCAGCAGCTATTTCACAGATACGCAGTATTTT. Combining the CDR3 with reference TRBV5-1 and TRBJ2-3 gives the whole variable domain KAGVTQTPRYLIKTRGQQVTLSCSPISGHRSVSWYQQTPGQGLQFLFEYFSETQRNKGNFPGRFSGRQFSNSRSEMNVSTLELGDSALYLCASSYFTDTQYFGPGTRLTVL.